This passage covers 26 T cell receptor beta chains from one sample sequenced in a study of technical replicates of blood from several donors. TCRdb's copy holds only in-frame clones and misses some; the assay was immunoSEQ multiplex PCR. The profile covers about 83,000 clones, with about 92% appearing a single time and about 0.23% taken by the ten largest. The sequenced sample was T cells isolated from PBMCs. The receptors were sampled from a human donor in good health.

This clone was counted a single time. For the CDR3, the DNA is TGTGCCAGCAGGAGGACAGCTAGCCACTCTGGGGCCAACGTCCTGACTTTC. Translated, it gives CASRRTASHSGANVLTF. V is TRBV2 and J is TRBJ2-6; possibly TRBD1 for D (6 bases). The length of the CDR3 is 17 residues. Trimming left V 6 bases short and J 0 bases short, with 15 bases between. Germline V gene lookup returns CDR1 SNHLY and CDR2 FYNNEI. Filled out from reference TRBV2 and TRBJ2-6, the complete variable domain reads EPEVTQTPSHQVTQMGQEVILRCVPISNHLYFYWYRQILGQKVEFLVSFYNNEISEKSEIFDDQFSVERPDGSNFTLKIRSTKLEDSAMYFCASRRTASHSGANVLTFGAGSRLTVL.

V usage is TRBV18 and J usage is TRBJ1-4; 10 bases are shared with TRBD1. The germline CDR1 and CDR2 sequences are KGHSH and LQKENI. The trim removed 1 base at V and 4 bases at J, leaving 9 bases unmatched. CDR3 size: 18 residues. CDR3 region: CASSPLGTGAFFNEKLFF. Here the CDR3 DNA reads TGTGCCAGCTCACCACTTGGGACAGGGGCCTTCTTTAATGAAAAACTGTTTTTT.

This clone occurred once. The V call is TRBV7-6, the J call TRBJ2-6; D is perhaps TRBD1 (5 bases). The CDR3 sequence is 16 residues long. V was pared by 5 bases and J by 8 bases, with 19 bases between. Looked up from germline, CDR1 is SGHVS and CDR2 is FNYEAQ. The CDR3 here is CASSLRQTRESNVLTF. The CDR3 nucleotides are TGTGCCAGCAGCCTAAGACAGACCAGAGAGTCCAACGTCCTGACTTTC. Full variable domain (outside the CDR3, taken from reference TRBV7-6 and TRBJ2-6): GAGVSQSPRYKVTKRGQDVALRCDPISGHVSLYWYRQALGQGPEFLTYFNYEAQQDKSGLPNDRFSAERPEGSISTLTIQRTEQRDSAMYRCASSLRQTRESNVLTFGAGSRLTVL.

The chain links TRBV7-7 to TRBJ2-1; 9 nucleotides align to TRBD2. Germline CDR1 and CDR2: SSHAT and FNYEAQ (reference sequence). V shed 5 bases, J shed 3 bases, and the junction held 2 bases outside the gene matches. This CDR3 comprises 14 residues. Here the CDR3 reads CASSQRGDYNEQFF. For the CDR3, the DNA is TGTGCCAGCAGCCAGCGGGGGGACTACAATGAGCAGTTCTTC.

V gene TRBV9 combines with J gene TRBJ1-1, with TRBD1 as a possible D gene (6 bases). The germline gives CDR1 SGDLS, CDR2 YYNGEE. The CDR3 consists of 15 residues. V lost 0 bases and J 6 bases, leaving 15 bases between the germline ends. The CDR3 DNA sequence: TGTGCCAGCAGCGTAGTAGGCAGGGGAGCAGCTGAAGCTTTCTTT. Translation gives CASSVVGRGAAEAFF. Drawing the rest from reference TRBV9 and TRBJ1-1, the complete variable domain is DSGVTQTPKHLITATGQRVTLRCSPRSGDLSVYWYQQSLDQGLQFLIQYYNGEERAKGNILERFSAQQFPDLHSELNLSSLELGDSALYFCASSVVGRGAAEAFFGQGTRLTVV.

The chain couples TRBV28 to TRBJ1-5; 7 bases fit TRBD1. This CDR3 is built from 12 residues. The V segment lost 7 bases and the J segment 9 bases; nucleotides outside the gene matches: 6. Germline lookup yields CDR1 MDHEN and CDR2 SYDVKM. Written as DNA, the CDR3 is TGTGCCAGCACCTCGGGACAGCCGCCCCAGCATTTT. Residues: CASTSGQPPQHF.

This chain connects TRBV11-3 to TRBJ2-1; 7 nucleotides agree with TRBD1. Germline V gene lookup returns CDR1 SGHNT and CDR2 YENEEA. The CDR3 extends over 15 amino acids. V shed 1 base, J shed 1 base, and the junction held 1 base outside the gene matches. The CDR3 DNA follows: TGTGCCAGCAGCTTAGGGGGACAGTCCTACAATGAGCAGTTCTTC. It encodes CASSLGGQSYNEQFF.

In nucleotides, the CDR3 is TGTGCCAGCAGCCCCCGACAGGGTGATAACGAGCAGTACTTC. Translation gives CASSPRQGDNEQYF. J is TRBJ2-7 and V is TRBV5-5; 7 nucleotides line up with TRBD1. Trimming at V came to 4 bases and at J to 5 bases, leaving 9 bases not matched to a gene. The CDR3 has 14 amino acids. The germline CDR1 and CDR2 sequences are SGHKS and YYEKEE (reference sequence).

This clone was seen once. The chain couples TRBV27 to TRBJ2-3, with 9 bases aligning to TRBD1. Germline V gene data show CDR1 as MNHEY and CDR2 as SMNVEV (reference sequence). The length of the CDR3 is 21 residues. The V gene end was trimmed by 8 bases and the J gene end by 2 bases; junction bases not matched to a gene: 26. The CDR3 loop is CASRFTGQGVRPEINTDTQYF. The CDR3 region has the DNA TGTGCCAGCCGCTTCACGGGACAGGGAGTTAGACCGGAAATTAACACAGATACGCAGTATTTT.

This clone has a handful of counts. The chain is built from TRBV6-5 and TRBJ1-2, with 8 bases fitting TRBD1. Losses at the gene ends were 5 bases for V and 7 bases for J; bases not matched to a gene: 6. Germline V gene sequence: CDR1 MNHEY, CDR2 SVGAGI. CDR3 length: 13 residues. For the CDR3, the DNA is TGTGCCAGCAGTATACAGGGGGAGCGTGGCTACACCTTC. Its protein is CASSIQGERGYTF.

This chain links TRBV5-1 with TRBJ1-5; perhaps TRBD1 as D (6 bases). The CDR3 loop spans 14 amino acids. Germline V gives CDR1 SGHRS, CDR2 YFSETQ. Trimming removed 4 bases from V and 4 bases from J, with 12 bases in between. DNA of the CDR3: TGCGCCAGCAGCGTGGACAGTCCGAATCAGCCCCAGCATTTT. Translated, it gives CASSVDSPNQPQHF.

The rearrangement uses TRBV19 and TRBJ2-6; D is unclear. Germline CDR1 and CDR2: LNHDA and SQIVND (reference sequence). Trimming cost V 3 bases and J 2 bases, with 11 bases left between them. This CDR3 has 16 residues. CDR3 bases: TGTGCCAGTAGTATCAAAAGTACGGCTGGGGCCAACGTCCTGACTTTC. Translated: CASSIKSTAGANVLTF.

The rearrangement joins TRBV9 to TRBJ1-1; 8 nucleotides align to TRBD1. CDR1 is SGDLS and CDR2 is YYNGEE in the germline V gene. Germline trimming cut 4 bases from V and 7 bases from J; bases unmatched to any gene: 3. The CDR3 has 12 amino acids. CDR3 loop: CASSPGGLEAFF. Here the CDR3 DNA reads TGTGCCAGCAGCCCAGGGGGCCTTGAAGCTTTCTTT.

J is TRBJ2-7 and V is TRBV7-9; 9 bases agree with TRBD1. Germline CDR1 reads SEHNR; CDR2 reads FQNEAQ (reference sequence). This CDR3 contains 15 residues. Unmatched junction bases numbered 9, after V lost 5 bases and J lost 4 bases. The CDR3 is CASSKGQGIFYEQYF. CDR3 DNA sequence: TGTGCCAGCAGCAAAGGACAGGGGATATTTTACGAGCAGTACTTC.

The chain couples TRBV18 to TRBJ1-5; the match to TRBD1 covers 9 bases. V was clipped by 0 bases and J by 6 bases; unmatched bases: 12. Germline loops: CDR1 KGHSH, CDR2 LQKENI. The CDR3 sequence is 18 residues long. The CDR3 DNA reads as TGTGCCAGCTCACCACCCGTTGGGGGACAGGGATTTGGTCAGCCCCAGCATTTT. Translated: CASSPPVGGQGFGQPQHF.

V and J are TRBV18 and TRBJ1-2; 7 bases agree with TRBD1. Trimming at V came to 3 bases and at J to 2 bases, leaving 15 bases not matched to a gene. The CDR3 is 18 residues long. The germline V gene encodes CDR1 KGHSH and CDR2 LQKENI. CDR3 nucleotide sequence: TGTGCCAGCTCACCCCTACAGGGGACCCTTAATCCGAACTATGGCTACACCTTC. Protein sequence: CASSPLQGTLNPNYGYTF.

V gene TRBV6-5 combines with J gene TRBJ2-3; TRBD1 is a possible D gene (5 bases). V was clipped by 1 base and J by 1 base, with 9 bases between them. The CDR3 contains 15 residues. The germline V gene encodes CDR1 MNHEY and CDR2 SVGAGI. Here the CDR3 reads CASSYWARGTDTQYF. CDR3 nucleotides: TGTGCCAGCAGTTACTGGGCCAGGGGCACAGATACGCAGTATTTT.

The chain joins TRBV6-5 to TRBJ2-1; 8 bases match TRBD2. The CDR3 has 16 amino acids. The V segment lost 4 bases and the J segment 4 bases; nucleotides outside the gene matches: 9. The V gene's germline CDR1 is MNHEY and CDR2 SVGAGI. The CDR3: CASSFYRGGLYNEQFF. For the CDR3, the DNA is TGTGCCAGCAGTTTTTACCGGGGGGGATTATACAATGAGCAGTTCTTC.

The chain has TRBV6-5 and TRBJ2-5, with a possible D match to TRBD2 (6 bases). Germline lookup yields CDR1 MNHEY and CDR2 SVGAGI. The ends were cut back, 8 bases at V and 4 bases at J, with 17 bases in the middle. CDR3 length: 14 amino acids. The CDR3 spells CASFRRGIGETQYF. The DNA of the CDR3 is TGTGCCAGCTTCCGACGGGGGATCGGAGAGACCCAGTACTTC.

This clone came up once. V is TRBV29-1 and J is TRBJ2-7, with 11 bases matching TRBD1. Unmatched junction bases numbered 5, after V lost 4 bases and J lost 0 bases. The CDR3 is 15 residues long. Germline V gene sequence: CDR1 SQVTM, CDR2 ANQGSEA. CDR3 sequence reads: CSVGTGGFYSYEQYF. The CDR3 DNA reads as TGCAGCGTTGGGACAGGGGGCTTTTACTCCTACGAGCAGTACTTC.

The chain recombines TRBV7-9 with TRBJ1-2; D is unresolved. The CDR3 length is 14 residues. CDR1 and CDR2 (germline): SEHNR, FQNEAQ (reference sequence). Trimming removed 3 bases from V and 2 bases from J, with 10 bases in between. The CDR3 DNA follows: TGTGCCAGCAGCTTCGAGATCTCGAACTATGGCTACACCTTC. This translates into CASSFEISNYGYTF.

The chain employs TRBV6-5 and TRBJ1-3; D gene unclear. Between the trimmed V and J ends, which lost 7 bases and 7 bases, there was a span of 17 bases. Germline-derived CDR1 and CDR2 are MNHEY and SVGAGI. The CDR3 extends over 14 amino acids. As DNA, the CDR3 is TGTGCCAGCATCCCCTCGACGGGGATCAACACCATATATTTT. Protein sequence: CASIPSTGINTIYF.

A word on this clone: Within the sample, other DNA sequences also encode this same CDR3. The chain couples TRBV30 to TRBJ2-5; no definite D call. V was shortened by 0 bases and J by 4 bases, with 6 bases between the two germline ends. CDR3 length: 12 residues. CDR1 and CDR2 (germline): GTSNPN, SVGIG (reference sequence). The chain's CDR3 is CAWSVLRETQYF. CDR3 coding DNA: TGTGCCTGGAGTGTACTTAGAGAGACCCAGTACTTC.

This CDR3 reads CASSRPGGGRDGYTF. The CDR3 DNA is TGTGCCAGCAGCCGACCAGGAGGAGGTCGAGATGGCTACACCTTC. The gene calls are TRBV4-2 and TRBJ1-2; D unclear. The CDR3 has 15 amino acids. Germline V gene data show CDR1 as LGHNA and CDR2 as YNFKEQ. Trimming stripped 4 bases from V and 6 bases from J, with 18 bases between.

The chain recombines TRBV5-6 with TRBJ1-2; D uncertain. The CDR3 is 13 amino acids. V was cut by 4 bases and J by 2 bases, with 9 bases left in between. Germline V CDR1 and CDR2: SGHDT, YYEEEE. CDR3 sequence: CASSPGENYGYTF. CDR3 DNA: TGTGCCAGCAGCCCTGGGGAGAACTATGGCTACACCTTC.

The V call is TRBV30, the J call TRBJ1-5; weak D call: TRBD1 (5 bases). V was shortened by 1 base and J by 2 bases, with 9 bases between the two germline ends. This CDR3 spans 14 amino acids. Per germline, CDR1 GTSNPN and CDR2 SVGIG (reference sequence). CDR3 sequence: CAWSADRGNQPQHF. The CDR3 coding sequence is TGTGCCTGGAGTGCTGACAGAGGCAATCAGCCCCAGCATTTT.